What follows are 15 T cell receptor beta chains derived from one specimen sequenced in a study of cytomegalovirus exposure and HLA in healthy donors. TCRdb's copy holds only in-frame clones and misses some; the assay was immunoSEQ multiplex PCR. Among approximately 280,000 clones listed, approximately 88% were seen once. Sequenced sample: PBMCs. All receptors derive from a woman aged 18-29 years in good health and CMV-seronegative.

This chain links TRBV6-1 with TRBJ2-7; 7 bases are shared with TRBD1. V lost 2 bases, J lost 5 bases, and 9 bases stayed unmatched. This CDR3 spans 15 amino acids. The germline CDR1 and CDR2 sequences are MNHNS and SASEGT. The CDR3 loop is CASSEPRQGIHEQYF. The CDR3 nucleotides are TGTGCCAGCAGTGAACCACGACAGGGTATCCACGAGCAGTACTTC.

This clone was recorded only once. The chain couples TRBV10-1 to TRBJ1-2; D possibly corresponds to TRBD1 (6 bases). The ends were cut back, 10 bases at V and 2 bases at J, with 14 bases in the middle. This CDR3 region has 13 residues. Germline-derived CDR1 and CDR2 are WNHNN and SYGVQD (reference sequence). The DNA of the CDR3 is TGCGCCACCAGATGGGGGCTCAACTATGGCTACACCTTC. Amino acids: CATRWGLNYGYTF.

The J gene is TRBJ2-3, the V gene TRBV25-1; tentatively, D is TRBD1 (5 bases). Deletions cut 1 base from V and 3 bases from J, with 17 bases between. This CDR3 spans 17 amino acids. From germline, CDR1 is MGHDK and CDR2 SYGVNS. The CDR3 here is CASSESGETVGTDTQYF. The CDR3 coding sequence is TGTGCCAGCAGTGAATCGGGTGAGACAGTTGGGACAGATACGCAGTATTTT.

J is TRBJ2-5 and V is TRBV5-1; 9 positions match TRBD2. J gave up 4 bases and V 3 bases, and 4 bases lay outside the gene matches. Germline CDR1 and CDR2: SGHRS and YFSETQ. The CDR3 spans 14 residues. CDR3 coding DNA: TGCGCCAGCAGCTCCGGGACTAGCCGAGAGACCCAGTACTTC. Protein sequence: CASSSGTSRETQYF.

V and J are TRBV19 and TRBJ2-1, with 8 bases aligning to TRBD2. There are 16 residues in the CDR3. Losses at the gene ends were 6 bases for V and 0 bases for J; bases not matched to a gene: 7. Per germline, CDR1 LNHDA and CDR2 SQIVND (reference sequence). CDR3 loop: CASRRSGSSSYNEQFF. In nucleotides, the CDR3 is TGTGCCAGTAGAAGAAGCGGGAGTAGCTCCTACAATGAGCAGTTCTTC.

The rearrangement links TRBV4-3 to TRBJ2-2; tentative D call: TRBD2 (5 bases). Germline V gene lookup returns CDR1 LGHNA and CDR2 YSLEER. The V end was cut by 2 bases, the J end by 4 bases, with 20 bases between. This CDR3 region has 18 residues. CDR3 protein: CASSQQAGRERFTGELFF. CDR3 DNA sequence: TGCGCCAGCAGCCAACAAGCCGGACGAGAGCGGTTCACCGGGGAGCTGTTTTTT.

This rearrangement joins TRBV4-1 to TRBJ2-7; the D gene is possibly TRBD1 (6 bases). Germline assignment: CDR1 MGHRA and CDR2 YSYEKL. The CDR3 extends over 16 amino acids. V lost 0 bases, J lost 3 bases, and 15 bases lay in between. CDR3 loop: CASSQDLSGHFYEQYF. The CDR3 nucleotides are TGCGCCAGCAGCCAAGACTTATCGGGACACTTCTACGAGCAGTACTTC.

V and J are TRBV27 and TRBJ2-7, with TRBD1 matching 12 bases. V lost 3 bases to trimming and J lost 5 bases; unmatched junction nucleotides: 5. Germline CDR1 is MNHEY and CDR2 is SMNVEV (reference sequence). This CDR3 comprises 15 residues. DNA for the CDR3: TGTGCCAGCAGTTTTCTGGGACAGGGGGCACACGAGCAGTACTTC. This encodes CASSFLGQGAHEQYF.

The chain joins TRBV7-8 to TRBJ2-1, with TRBD2 as a possible D gene (6 bases). The CDR3 totals 15 residues. Trimming took off 2 bases at V and 6 bases at J, with 14 bases between the two ends. CDR1 and CDR2 from the germline V gene are SGHVS and FQNEAQ. CDR3 nucleotides: TGTGCCAGCAGCTTACGGCGGGAACACTTCAATGAGCAGTTCTTC. Protein: CASSLRREHFNEQFF.

In DNA, the CDR3 is TGTGCCAGCAGCTTGGCCTTAGCGGGAGCCAAATTCGAGCAGTACTTC. Residues: CASSLALAGAKFEQYF. The J gene is TRBJ2-7, the V gene TRBV5-5, with TRBD2 matching 9 bases. The CDR3 is made up of 16 amino acids. In germline, CDR1 is SGHKS, CDR2 YYEKEE (reference sequence). With V trimmed by 0 bases and J by 6 bases, 10 bases remained unmatched. Filled out from reference TRBV5-5 and TRBJ2-7, the complete variable domain reads DAGVTQSPTHLIKTRGQQVTLRCSPISGHKSVSWYQQVLGQGPQFIFQYYEKEERGRGNFPDRFSARQFPNYSSELNVNALLLGDSALYLCASSLALAGAKFEQYFGPGTRLTVT.

The CDR3 spells CASSLTEYGYTF. The CDR3 coding sequence is TGTGCCAGCAGCTTGACAGAATATGGCTACACCTTC. The chain joins TRBV7-9 to TRBJ1-2; maybe TRBD1 (5 bases). Germline lookup yields CDR1 SEHNR and CDR2 FQNEAQ (reference sequence). Trimming stripped 3 bases from V and 5 bases from J, with 7 bases between. This CDR3 region has 12 residues.

The CDR3 here is CASSTRGETQYF. The DNA for the CDR3 is TGTGCCAGCAGTACCCGAGGAGAGACCCAGTACTTC. This chain links TRBV27 with TRBJ2-5; D gene uncertain. Germline CDR1 is MNHEY and CDR2 is SMNVEV (reference sequence). This CDR3 has 12 amino acids. V lost 5 bases and J lost 4, with 8 bases in between.

The J gene is TRBJ2-3, the V gene TRBV29-1; D remains unclear. CDR1 is SQVTM, CDR2 ANQGSEA, per germline. Trimming took 4 bases from V and 2 from J, leaving 19 bases between them. The CDR3 length is 16 residues. For the CDR3, the DNA is TGCAGCGTTGGGCCCGGAACAGACCCTTTCACAGATACGCAGTATTTT. It yields the protein CSVGPGTDPFTDTQYF.

In its sample, this clone was seen once. This rearrangement joins TRBV2 to TRBJ2-4; TRBD2 might be the D (5 bases). Germline values: CDR1 SNHLY, CDR2 FYNNEI. With 4 bases removed from V and 8 bases from J, the gap between germline ends came to 12 bases. The CDR3 is 13 residues long. The DNA of the CDR3 is TGTGCCAGCAGTGGAGGGTATATGGACATTCAGTACTTC. It codes for CASSGGYMDIQYF.

This clone was observed a single time. The chain couples TRBV9 to TRBJ2-2, with D possibly being TRBD1 (5 bases). V lost 0 bases to trimming and J lost 4 bases, with 10 bases between them. Germline CDR1 and CDR2: SGDLS and YYNGEE. The CDR3 loop spans 15 amino acids. In DNA form, the CDR3 reads TGTGCCAGCAGCGTAGCGGACATGTTCACCGGGGAGCTGTTTTTT. The encoded protein is CASSVADMFTGELFF.